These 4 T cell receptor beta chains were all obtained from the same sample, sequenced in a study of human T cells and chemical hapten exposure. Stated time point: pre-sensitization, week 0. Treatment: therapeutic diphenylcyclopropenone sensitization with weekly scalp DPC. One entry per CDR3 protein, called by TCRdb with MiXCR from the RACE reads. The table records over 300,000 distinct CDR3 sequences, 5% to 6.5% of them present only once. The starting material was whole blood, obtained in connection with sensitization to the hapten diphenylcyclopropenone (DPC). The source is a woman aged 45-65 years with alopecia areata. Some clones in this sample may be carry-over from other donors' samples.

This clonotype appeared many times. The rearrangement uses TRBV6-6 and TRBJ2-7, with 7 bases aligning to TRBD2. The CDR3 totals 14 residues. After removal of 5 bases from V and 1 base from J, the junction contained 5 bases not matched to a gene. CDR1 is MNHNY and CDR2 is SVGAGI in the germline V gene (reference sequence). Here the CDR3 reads CASSRGSRSYEQYF. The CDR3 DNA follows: TGTGCCAGCAGTCGCGGGAGCCGATCCTACGAGCAGTACTTC.

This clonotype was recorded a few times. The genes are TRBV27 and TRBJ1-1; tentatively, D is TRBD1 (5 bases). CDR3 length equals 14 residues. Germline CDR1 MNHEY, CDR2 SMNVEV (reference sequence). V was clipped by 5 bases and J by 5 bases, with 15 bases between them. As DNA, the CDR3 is TGTGCCAGCAGTACGGGGCAGAGAGGGACTGAAGCTTTCTTT. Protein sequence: CASSTGQRGTEAFF.

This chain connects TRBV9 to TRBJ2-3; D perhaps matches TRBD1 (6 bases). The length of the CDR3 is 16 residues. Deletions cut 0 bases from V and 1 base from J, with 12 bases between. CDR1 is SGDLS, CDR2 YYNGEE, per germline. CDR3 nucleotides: TGTGCCAGCAGCGTAGCAACAGGGCTCGGCACAGATACGCAGTATTTT. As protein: CASSVATGLGTDTQYF. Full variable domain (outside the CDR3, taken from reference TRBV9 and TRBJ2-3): DSGVTQTPKHLITATGQRVTLRCSPRSGDLSVYWYQQSLDQGLQFLIQYYNGEERAKGNILERFSAQQFPDLHSELNLSSLELGDSALYFCASSVATGLGTDTQYFGPGTRLTVL.

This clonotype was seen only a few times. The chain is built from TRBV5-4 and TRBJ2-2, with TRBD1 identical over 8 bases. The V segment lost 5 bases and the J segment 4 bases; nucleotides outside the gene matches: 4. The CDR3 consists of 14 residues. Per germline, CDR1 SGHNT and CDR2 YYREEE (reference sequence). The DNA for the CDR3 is TGTGCCAGCAGGGACAGGGCCCTCACCGGGGAGCTGTTTTTT. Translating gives CASRDRALTGELFF.